This T cell receptor (beta chain) was identified during a study of blood T cell repertoires in COVID-19. Study-level background: COVID-19 samples, acute and convalescent, were from the United States, Italy and Spain.

This clone was counted once. Data came from immunoSEQ multiplex PCR; TCRdb stores just in-frame clones and leaves some out. The sample comprises approximately 61,000 clones, about 85% of which are singletons, and 4.5% to 5.5% rests with the top ten. Sequencing input: peripheral blood. The receptor's source is a man aged 65 to 85 with acute or convalescent COVID-19.

The CDR3 loop is CASSFGAGRAYNSPLHF. The CDR3, as DNA: TGTGCCAGTAGTTTTGGTGCAGGGAGGGCCTATAATTCACCCCTCCACTTT. The chain employs TRBV19 and TRBJ1-6, with a possible D match to TRBD1 (5 bases). Trimming removed 5 bases from V and 2 bases from J, with 16 bases in between. Looked up from germline, CDR1 is LNHDA and CDR2 is SQIVND (reference sequence). CDR3 length equals 17 residues.